This entry lists 13 T cell receptor beta chains sequenced from one sample in a study of blood T cell repertoires in COVID-19. Assay used: immunoSEQ multiplex PCR; TCRdb lists only in-frame clones, some missing. Of under 200,000 clones in the sample, approximately 79% are singletons; the top ten hold about 20%. Sequenced material: PBMCs or T cells enriched from blood (not recorded which). The source is a woman in her seventies in a cohort exposed to, infected with or recovered from COVID-19 (not recorded which).

This rearrangement joins TRBV6-6 to TRBJ1-6, with 7 bases aligning to TRBD1. The germline gives CDR1 MNHNY, CDR2 SVGAGI (reference sequence). J lost 4 bases, V lost 6 bases, and 6 bases had no gene match. The CDR3 length is 15 residues. In DNA, the CDR3 is TGTGCCAGCAGAGGGGGCGCAGATTATAATTCACCCCTCCACTTT. Translated: CASRGGADYNSPLHF.

The chain couples TRBV5-1 to TRBJ2-3, with TRBD1 identical over 8 bases. V trimming: 4 bases; J trimming: 6 bases; junction bases outside the gene matches: 10. The CDR3 covers 15 residues. The V gene's germline CDR1 is SGHRS and CDR2 YFSETQ. The CDR3 coding sequence is TGCGCCAGCAGCCTAGGACAGGGCGAGTCGGATACGCAGTATTTT. Translation gives CASSLGQGESDTQYF.

J is TRBJ1-1 and V is TRBV12-3 or TRBV12-4; maybe TRBD1 (5 bases). The CDR3 consists of 13 residues. The V end was cut by 7 bases, the J end by 4 bases, with 13 bases between. This CDR3 is CASTGYGGTEAFF. Written as DNA, the CDR3 is TGTGCCAGCACGGGGTACGGGGGCACTGAAGCTTTCTTT.

The gene calls are TRBV28 and TRBJ1-4, with D uncertain. Between the trimmed V and J ends, which lost 2 bases and 8 bases, there was a span of 15 bases. The length of the CDR3 is 15 residues. The germline CDR1 and CDR2 sequences are MDHEN and SYDVKM. The chain's CDR3 is CASSLGVSGREKLFF. CDR3 DNA: TGTGCCAGCAGTTTAGGCGTCTCGGGGAGGGAAAAACTGTTTTTT.

The chain joins TRBV10-1 to TRBJ2-5; 8 positions agree with TRBD1. Germline CDR1 and CDR2: WNHNN and SYGVQD (reference sequence). The CDR3 is 16 amino acids. After removal of 0 bases from V and 5 bases from J, the junction contained 8 bases not matched to a gene. CDR3 region: CASSESTGTGVETQYF. The CDR3 DNA sequence: TGCGCCAGCAGTGAGTCGACCGGGACAGGAGTGGAGACCCAGTACTTC.

The chain joins TRBV5-1 to TRBJ2-7; 10 positions match TRBD2. This CDR3 is built from 18 residues. Germline V gives CDR1 SGHRS, CDR2 YFSETQ. The V segment lost 4 bases and the J segment 5 bases; nucleotides outside the gene matches: 18. The CDR3 region is CASSLAGRGRAGGHEQYF. CDR3 coding DNA: TGCGCCAGCAGCCTGGCAGGCAGGGGACGAGCGGGAGGGCACGAGCAGTACTTC. The full variable domain, completed using reference TRBV5-1 and TRBJ2-7, is KAGVTQTPRYLIKTRGQQVTLSCSPISGHRSVSWYQQTPGQGLQFLFEYFSETQRNKGNFPGRFSGRQFSNSRSEMNVSTLELGDSALYLCASSLAGRGRAGGHEQYFGPGTRLTVT.

Comments on this clone: Other DNA sequences in the sample encode the same CDR3. The chain is built from TRBV10-3 and TRBJ2-7; 7 positions match TRBD2. CDR1 ENHRY and CDR2 SYGVKD come from the germline V gene. V lost 6 bases, J lost 3 bases, and 8 bases stayed unmatched. The CDR3 has 14 residues. The DNA of the CDR3 is TGTGCCATCAGGGCTAGCGGCACAATCTACGAGCAGTACTTC. Translated: CAIRASGTIYEQYF.

V is TRBV6-6 and J is TRBJ2-4; maybe TRBD1 (6 bases). Per germline, CDR1 MNHNY and CDR2 SVGAGI (reference sequence). Between the trimmed V and J ends, which lost 4 bases and 0 bases, there was a span of 13 bases. The CDR3 spans 16 residues. The CDR3 is CASSSGVFGAKNIQYF. CDR3 sequence (DNA): TGTGCCAGCAGTTCAGGGGTATTTGGAGCCAAAAACATTCAGTACTTC.

The chain combines TRBV3-1 (or the pseudogene TRBV3-2) with TRBJ2-5; 8 positions match TRBD2. Germline assignment: CDR1 LGHDT and CDR2 YNNKEL (reference sequence). J was trimmed by 5 bases and V by 0 bases; bases with no gene match: 2. CDR3 length equals 14 residues. The CDR3 loop reads CASSQDGGRETQYF. CDR3 sequence (DNA): TGTGCCAGCAGCCAAGATGGCGGGAGGGAGACCCAGTACTTC.

The chain recombines TRBV6-2 or TRBV6-3 with TRBJ1-5; 9 bases are shared with TRBD1. V dropped 4 bases and J dropped 4; count of bases not matched to a gene: 5. The CDR3 is 15 residues long. The germline gives CDR1 MNHEY, CDR2 SVGEGT. The CDR3 reads CASSSTGTGNQPQHF. For the CDR3, the DNA is TGTGCCAGCAGTTCCACCGGGACAGGGAATCAGCCCCAGCATTTT.

The chain combines TRBV4-1 with TRBJ1-2; 7 nucleotides match TRBD1. The CDR3 spans 18 residues. Trimming took 2 bases from V and 4 from J; bases not matched to a gene: 16. The V gene's germline CDR1 is MGHRA and CDR2 YSYEKL. The CDR3, as DNA: TGCGCCAGCAGCCAACTCCCCCCTACCGGGACAGTTGCCTATGGCTACACCTTC. Its translation: CASSQLPPTGTVAYGYTF.

The chain carries TRBV7-9 and TRBJ1-4, with D maybe TRBD1 (5 bases). Trimming removed 7 bases at V and 8 bases at J, with 17 bases between. CDR1 SEHNR and CDR2 FQNEAQ come from the germline V gene (reference sequence). The CDR3 loop spans 14 amino acids. CDR3 DNA sequence: TGTGCCAGCAACGCCGGGGGAGGTCGGGAAAAACTGTTTTTT. It codes for CASNAGGGREKLFF.

This rearrangement joins TRBV18 to TRBJ1-5; 7 nucleotides agree with TRBD1. The CDR3 covers 17 residues. The V and J ends lost 2 bases and 3 bases, in that order; junction bases with no gene match: 10. Germline V gene data show CDR1 as KGHSH and CDR2 as LQKENI. The CDR3 coding sequence is TGTGCCAGCTCACCAGGGGGGACAGCATTAGACAATCAGCCCCAGCATTTT. It encodes CASSPGGTALDNQPQHF.